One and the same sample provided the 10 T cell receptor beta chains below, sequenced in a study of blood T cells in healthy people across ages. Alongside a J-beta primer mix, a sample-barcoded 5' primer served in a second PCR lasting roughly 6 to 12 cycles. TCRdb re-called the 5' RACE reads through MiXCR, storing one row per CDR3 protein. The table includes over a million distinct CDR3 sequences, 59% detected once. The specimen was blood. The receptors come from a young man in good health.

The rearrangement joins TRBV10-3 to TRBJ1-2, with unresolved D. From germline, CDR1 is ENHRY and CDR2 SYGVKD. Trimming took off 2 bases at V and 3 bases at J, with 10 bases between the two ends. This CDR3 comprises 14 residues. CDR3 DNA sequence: TGTGCCATCAGTGAGGCTCCCTCCTACTATGGCTACACCTTC. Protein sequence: CAISEAPSYYGYTF.

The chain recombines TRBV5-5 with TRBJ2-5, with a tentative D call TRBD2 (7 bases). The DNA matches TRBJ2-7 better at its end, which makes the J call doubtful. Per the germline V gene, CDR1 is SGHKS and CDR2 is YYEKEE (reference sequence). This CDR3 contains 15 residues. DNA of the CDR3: TGTGCCAGCAGCTTGGAGGGGGGGGGTTACTACGAGCAGTACTTC. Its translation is CASSLEGGGYYEQYF.

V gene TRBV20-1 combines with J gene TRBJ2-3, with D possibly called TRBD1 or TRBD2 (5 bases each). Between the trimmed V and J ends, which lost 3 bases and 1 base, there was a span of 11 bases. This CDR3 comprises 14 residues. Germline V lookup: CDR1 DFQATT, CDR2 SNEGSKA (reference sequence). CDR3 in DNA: TGCAGTGCTAGTCCTCCGGGACGCACAGATACGCAGTATTTT. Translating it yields CSASPPGRTDTQYF.

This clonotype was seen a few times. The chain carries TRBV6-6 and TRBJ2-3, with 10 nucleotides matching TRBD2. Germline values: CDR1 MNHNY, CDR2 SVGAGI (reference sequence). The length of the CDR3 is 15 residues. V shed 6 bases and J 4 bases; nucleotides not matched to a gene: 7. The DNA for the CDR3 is TGTGCCAGCAGCCTAGCGGGAGACGGCGCAGATACGCAGTATTTT. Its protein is CASSLAGDGADTQYF.

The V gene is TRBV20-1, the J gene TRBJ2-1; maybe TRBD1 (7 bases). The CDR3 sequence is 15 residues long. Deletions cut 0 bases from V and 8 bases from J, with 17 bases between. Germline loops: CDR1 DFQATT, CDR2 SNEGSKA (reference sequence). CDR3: CSARDPGGLSDEQFF. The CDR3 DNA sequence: TGCAGTGCTAGAGATCCAGGGGGGCTTTCCGATGAGCAGTTCTTC.

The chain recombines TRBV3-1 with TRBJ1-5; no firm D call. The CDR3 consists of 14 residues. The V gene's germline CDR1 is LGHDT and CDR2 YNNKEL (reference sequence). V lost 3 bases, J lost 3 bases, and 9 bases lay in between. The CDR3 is CASSHRPINQPQHF. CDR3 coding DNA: TGTGCCAGCAGCCACAGGCCTATCAATCAGCCCCAGCATTTT.

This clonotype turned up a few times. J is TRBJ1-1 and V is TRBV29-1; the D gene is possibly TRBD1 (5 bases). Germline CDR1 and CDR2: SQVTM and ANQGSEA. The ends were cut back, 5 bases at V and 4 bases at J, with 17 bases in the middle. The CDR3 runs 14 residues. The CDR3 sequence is CSVTGQLRVTEAFF. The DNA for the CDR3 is TGCAGCGTTACCGGACAACTCAGGGTCACTGAAGCTTTCTTT.

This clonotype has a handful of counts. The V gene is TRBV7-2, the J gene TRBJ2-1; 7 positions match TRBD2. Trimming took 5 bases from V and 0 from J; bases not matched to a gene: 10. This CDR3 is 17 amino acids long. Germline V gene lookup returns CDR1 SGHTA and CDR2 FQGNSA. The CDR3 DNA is TGTGCCAGCAGCCAACGTTTAGGACTAGGCTCCTACAATGAGCAGTTCTTC. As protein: CASSQRLGLGSYNEQFF.

The CDR3 region is CASSPLSLSYNEQFF. CDR3 DNA: TGTGCCAGCAGCCCGCTTAGCCTTTCCTACAATGAGCAGTTCTTC. The V and J genes are TRBV9 and TRBJ2-1; no clear D. V lost 4 bases to trimming and J lost 1 base, with 12 bases between them. Germline V gene sequence: CDR1 SGDLS, CDR2 YYNGEE. The CDR3 loop spans 15 amino acids. The complete variable domain, with remaining parts taken from reference TRBV9 and TRBJ2-1, reads DSGVTQTPKHLITATGQRVTLRCSPRSGDLSVYWYQQSLDQGLQFLIQYYNGEERAKGNILERFSAQQFPDLHSELNLSSLELGDSALYFCASSPLSLSYNEQFFGPGTRLTVL.

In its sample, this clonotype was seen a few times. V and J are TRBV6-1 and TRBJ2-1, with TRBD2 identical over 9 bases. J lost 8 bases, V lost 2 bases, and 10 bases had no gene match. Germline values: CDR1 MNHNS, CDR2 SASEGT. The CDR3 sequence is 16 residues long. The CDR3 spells CASSELVLSGSHEQFF. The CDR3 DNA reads TGTGCCAGCAGTGAACTAGTCCTTAGCGGGAGCCATGAGCAGTTCTTC.